The clone carrying this T cell receptor (beta chain) was counted a few times. Its antigen is not identified. The data are from a study of cytomegalovirus exposure and HLA in healthy donors. For the study at large: Findings of an earlier analysis included about 100 million unique TCR beta sequences from some 190 million T cells. The study's findings and limits: As a later analysis showed, several of the most significant clusters appeared to be linked to common viral pathogens. CMV serostatus was the only immune exposure information that was available.

CDR1 and CDR2 (germline): SGHTS, YDEGEE. The CDR3 sequence is 15 residues long. V was pared by 1 base and J by 4 bases, with 15 bases between. The primer mix had 60 Vbeta and 13 Jbeta primers. TCRdb's table, derived via immunoSEQ multiplex PCR, lists solely in-frame clones and lacks some. The sample carries around 150,000 clones, roughly 80% recorded once. The clonotype comes from a woman in her 30s in good health and CMV-seropositive. This chain joins TRBV5-8 and TRBJ2-7, with a weak D call TRBD1 (6 bases). Input material: PBMCs. CDR3 sequence: CASSLLGALPYEQYF. CDR3 coding DNA: TGTGCCAGCAGCTTGTTGGGGGCCCTCCCTTACGAGCAGTACTTC.